This section outlines one T cell receptor beta chain sequence together with its context. These data belong to a study of identical twins. TCRdb reprocessed the 5' RACE reads via MiXCR and lists one record per CDR3 protein. The table lists roughly 480,000 distinct CDR3 sequences, 20% to 25% of them singletons, with about 3% in the top ten. The CDR3 is 18 amino acids. Trimming removed 1 base from V and 6 bases from J; junction bases left unmatched: 14. These records were also assigned to another study, of T cells expressing NK-cell markers.

The sequencing sample was made of CD4+ T cells sorted from blood. This rearrangement joins TRBV12-3 or TRBV12-4 to TRBJ2-1, with 8 bases fitting TRBD2. The sequence was obtained from a woman younger than 30 in good health. CDR3 region: CASSLGVRLSSGFNEQFF. The CDR3 bases are TGTGCCAGCAGTTTAGGGGTTAGGTTGTCTAGCGGGTTCAATGAGCAGTTCTTC.